Here is one TCR beta chain with its context. Its antigen is undetermined. The data belong to a study of T cell responses to AZD1222 COVID-19 vaccine. On the study more broadly: Researchers grouped second doses given at about 4 or about 12 weeks into one pool. Whole-study findings and limits: The study found Spike-specific TCR breadth and depth rose after two AZD1222 doses. Spike was spanned by vaccine-associated CD4 TCRs, which were dominant at 160-218 and 743-854.

The table came from immunoSEQ multiplex PCR; TCRdb's copy has only in-frame clones and leaves some out. The data hold around 100,000 clones, with around nine tenths observed a single time. The CDR3 sequence is 15 residues long. V was clipped by 5 bases and J by 6 bases; unmatched bases: 12. The germline V gene encodes CDR1 SGHTA and CDR2 FQGNSA. The TCR sequence derives from an adult in good health. This chain connects TRBV7-2 to TRBJ2-7; TRBD1 aligns across 8 bases. The starting material was peripheral blood, obtained on day 0 of AZD1222 vaccination. CDR3 amino acids: CASSADGRGLTEQYF. Here the CDR3 DNA reads TGTGCCAGCAGCGCCGATGGCAGGGGGCTAACCGAGCAGTACTTC.